This T cell receptor beta chain was profiled in a study of T-cell memory formation after mild COVID-19. TCRdb processed the 5' RACE reads anew with MiXCR; each CDR3 protein has one entry. The table lists about 360,000 distinct CDR3 sequences, roughly an eighth of them singletons. This clonotype was observed a few times. Antigen: not known. Study conclusions and caveats: There was a balanced CD4/CD8 profile in clones contracting day 15 to 85, and later expanders leaned CD4+.

This CDR3 contains 16 residues. Germline V gene data show CDR1 as SGHRS and CDR2 as YFSETQ. V was clipped by 4 bases and J by 3 bases, with 19 bases between them. The V call is TRBV5-1, the J call TRBJ2-5; either TRBD1 or TRBD2 may supply D (5 bases each). This TCR came from a man aged 18-30 years who had mild COVID-19 (a few samples of this study predate the infection). Cell type and time point are not known. Material for sequencing was PBMCs or a T cell subset sorted from them (not recorded which). The CDR3 nucleotides are TGCGCCAGCAGCGCTGGGACGCCCGGTACAAAAGAGACCCAGTACTTC. Translating it yields CASSAGTPGTKETQYF.